The clone carrying this TCR beta chain was picked up one time. The target antigen is unknown. A read error may explain this, as a much larger clone is one base away. The data were obtained in a study of T cell repertoires in cytomegalovirus infection. The CDR3 consists of 15 residues. V lost 10 bases and J 1 base, leaving 17 bases between the germline ends. From germline, CDR1 is MNHEY and CDR2 SVGEGT. Notes on the study in general: CMV-specific HLA-C-restricted TCR beta clonotypes dominated the ex vivo response.

TCRdb called the reads again in MiXCR, with one record for every CDR3 protein. This table holds under 800,000 distinct CDR3 sequences, 20% to 25% found once. This sequence originates from a human donor in good health (CMV status not recorded). Some clones in this sample may be carry-over from other donors' samples. The sequenced material came from CD8+ T cells from PBMCs. V and J are TRBV6-2 or TRBV6-3 and TRBJ1-5; the D gene is possibly TRBD1 (6 bases). Here the CDR3 reads CANSSGELSNQPQHF. DNA for the CDR3: TGTGCCAACAGCTCAGGGGAGTTGAGCAATCAGCCCCAGCATTTT.